The 27 T cell receptor beta chains presented below share a single source sample, sequenced in a study of long-term antiretroviral therapy in people with HIV. The assay, immunoSEQ v3.0, was run at survey level. Sequencing was performed with immunoSEQ multiplex PCR; in TCRdb, only in-frame clones are kept and a portion is missing. The sample lists about 16,000 clones; 60% to 80% were seen once. Specimen: unsorted PBMCs, collected 1.5 years before starting antiretroviral therapy. The origin of the receptors is a woman between 45 and 60 years old with HIV.

This clone turned up a few times. V usage is TRBV9 and J usage is TRBJ2-6; perhaps TRBD1 as D (6 bases). The CDR3 consists of 18 residues. The ends were cut back, 3 bases at V and 1 base at J, with 17 bases in the middle. Germline-derived CDR1 and CDR2 are SGDLS and YYNGEE. This chain's CDR3 is CASSGDTHFLSGANVLTF. CDR3 in DNA: TGTGCCAGCAGCGGGGACACTCATTTCCTATCTGGGGCCAACGTCCTGACTTTC.

This sequence joins TRBV10-2 and TRBJ2-3; D is uncertain. CDR3 size: 16 residues. The germline CDR1 and CDR2 sequences are WSHSY and SAAADI. Trimming shortened V by 2 bases and J by 2 bases, and 14 bases separated the two germline ends. The CDR3 DNA reads TGCGCCAGCAGTGAGACACAGCAGCGACCCACAGATACGCAGTATTTT. Its protein is CASSETQQRPTDTQYF.

The V and J genes are TRBV30 and TRBJ1-6; D is ambiguous. Trimming left V 0 bases short and J 7 bases short, with 16 bases between. Germline V gives CDR1 GTSNPN, CDR2 SVGIG (reference sequence). This CDR3 comprises 16 residues. This CDR3 reads CAWSVGTSGRNSPLHF. The CDR3 DNA reads as TGTGCCTGGAGTGTAGGAACGTCGGGTCGCAATTCACCCCTCCACTTT.

The chain joins TRBV7-9 to TRBJ2-6; no clear D gene. CDR1 is SEHNR, CDR2 FQNEAQ, per germline (reference sequence). The V gene lost 6 bases and the J gene lost 3 bases, with 12 bases spanning the gap. The CDR3 contains 15 residues. The CDR3 sequence: CASRRPELGANVLTF. The CDR3 nucleotides read TGTGCCAGCAGACGGCCGGAACTTGGGGCCAACGTCCTGACTTTC.

This chain links TRBV11-2 with TRBJ1-3; no clear D. Germline V gives CDR1 SGHAT, CDR2 FQNNGV. The CDR3 has 14 amino acids. The V and J ends lost 3 bases and 4 bases respectively, with 10 bases between them. CDR3 amino acids: CASSFGGTGNTIYF. In nucleotides, the CDR3 is TGTGCCAGCAGCTTTGGAGGCACGGGAAACACCATATATTTT.

The V call is TRBV5-1, the J call TRBJ2-5; 8 nucleotides line up with TRBD2. Per germline, CDR1 SGHRS and CDR2 YFSETQ. This CDR3 region has 16 residues. Trimming at V came to 3 bases and at J to 1 base, leaving 8 bases not matched to a gene. CDR3 coding DNA: TGCGCCAGCAGCTCCTCGCCGGGAGGGTTCCAAGAGACCCAGTACTTC. Its protein product is CASSSSPGGFQETQYF.

This clone is medium-sized by share. The DNA of the CDR3 is TGTGCCAGCAGCCCCCGTCAGGGTTACGAGCAGTACGTC. This encodes CASSPRQGYEQYV. J is TRBJ2-7 and V is TRBV7-9; maybe TRBD1 (5 bases). The V gene's germline CDR1 is SEHNR and CDR2 FQNEAQ (reference sequence). CDR3 length: 13 amino acids. V was trimmed by 5 bases and J by 4 bases, leaving 12 bases between them.

The V call is TRBV19, the J call TRBJ1-1; 8 bases map to TRBD1. Germline lookup yields CDR1 LNHDA and CDR2 SQIVND (reference sequence). The CDR3 length is 13 residues. The J segment lost 5 bases and the V segment lost 7 bases, leaving 6 bases of the junction unmatched. The CDR3 here is CASTGQGTTEAFF. In DNA form, the CDR3 reads TGTGCCAGTACAGGACAGGGTACGACTGAAGCTTTCTTT.

The V gene is TRBV30, the J gene TRBJ1-1; the D is unclear. The CDR3 loop spans 12 amino acids. The germline V and J ends were trimmed by 2 bases and 6 bases, with 10 bases remaining between them. Germline CDR1 is GTSNPN and CDR2 is SVGIG (reference sequence). The CDR3 loop reads CAWSLFNAEAFF. The CDR3 DNA sequence: TGTGCCTGGAGTCTATTTAACGCTGAAGCTTTCTTT.

This clone is labeled as medium-sized. The V gene is TRBV11-2, the J gene TRBJ2-7; D remains unclear. The CDR3 length is 15 residues. Germline V gene lookup returns CDR1 SGHAT and CDR2 FQNNGV. V lost 2 bases, J lost 6 bases, and 17 bases lay in between. The DNA for the CDR3 is TGTGCCAGCAGCTTATTGAGCTCGGGTACCGGCGAGCAGTACTTC. Translation gives CASSLLSSGTGEQYF.

This clone was picked up a small number of times. This chain joins TRBV5-6 and TRBJ2-7, with 10 bases identical to TRBD1. CDR3 length: 15 amino acids. After removal of 4 bases from V and 7 bases from J, the junction contained 11 bases not matched to a gene. Germline CDR1 reads SGHDT; CDR2 reads YYEEEE. CDR3 coding DNA: TGTGCCAGCAGCCTCCGGGACAGGGGTGTTAGGGAGCAGTACGTC. This sequence encodes CASSLRDRGVREQYV.

The chain links TRBV5-1 to TRBJ2-7; 10 positions match TRBD2. Germline V lookup: CDR1 SGHRS, CDR2 YFSETQ. The junction had 1 base not matched to a gene; V was cut back by 1 base and J by 0 bases. The CDR3 is 15 amino acids. The chain's CDR3 is CASSLTSGASYEQYV. DNA for the CDR3: TGCGCCAGCAGCTTGACTAGCGGGGCCTCCTACGAGCAGTACGTC.

This clone was detected a few times. V usage is TRBV11-2 and J usage is TRBJ1-6, with D possibly being TRBD1 (6 bases). CDR1 is SGHAT, CDR2 FQNNGV, per germline. Trimming stripped 5 bases from V and 0 bases from J, with 8 bases between. The CDR3 extends over 15 amino acids. This CDR3 reads CASSGQTSYNSPLHF. Written as DNA, the CDR3 is TGTGCCAGCAGCGGACAGACCTCCTATAATTCACCCCTCCACTTT.

The chain couples TRBV7-9 to TRBJ1-3; D is unclear. The V end lost 1 base, the J end lost 4 bases, and 2 bases lay between the germline ends. Germline V gives CDR1 SEHNR, CDR2 FQNEAQ (reference sequence). This CDR3 is built from 12 residues. The CDR3 loop reads CASSLEGNTIYF. In nucleotides, the CDR3 is TGTGCCAGCAGCTTAGAAGGAAACACCATATATTTT. The whole variable domain, remainder taken from reference TRBV7-9 and TRBJ1-3, is DTGVSQNPRHKITKRGQNVTFRCDPISEHNRLYWYRQTLGQGPEFLTYFQNEAQLEKSRLLSDRFSAERPKGSFSTLEIQRTEQGDSAMYLCASSLEGNTIYFGEGSWLTVV.

The gene calls are TRBV5-1 and TRBJ2-3; D is undetermined. Germline V gene data show CDR1 as SGHRS and CDR2 as YFSETQ. There are 15 residues in the CDR3. V was pared by 1 base and J by 2 bases, with 11 bases between. The CDR3 DNA reads as TGCGCCAGCAGCTTGAGCCAGCCCGACACAGATACGCAGTATTTT. Its protein is CASSLSQPDTDTQYF. Together with reference TRBV5-1 and TRBJ2-3, the CDR3 gives the full variable domain: KAGVTQTPRYLIKTRGQQVTLSCSPISGHRSVSWYQQTPGQGLQFLFEYFSETQRNKGNFPGRFSGRQFSNSRSEMNVSTLELGDSALYLCASSLSQPDTDTQYFGPGTRLTVL.

In this sample, this clone turned up once. The V and J genes are TRBV7-6 and TRBJ1-1; 9 nucleotides align to TRBD1. The CDR3 is 22 residues long. The germline CDR1 and CDR2 sequences are SGHVS and FNYEAQ. Trimming cost V 6 bases and J 0 bases; bases outside gene matches: 26. The CDR3 coding sequence is TGTGCCAGCAGACCAACTAGCATCCCGATCGGACAGGGGCAGAAAATGAACACTGAAGCTTTCTTT. It codes for CASRPTSIPIGQGQKMNTEAFF.

The chain has TRBV27 and TRBJ2-1, with D perhaps matching TRBD1 (6 bases). CDR3 length: 15 residues. From germline, CDR1 is MNHEY and CDR2 SMNVEV (reference sequence). Between the trimmed V and J ends, which lost 3 bases and 3 bases, there was a span of 12 bases. This CDR3 reads CASSFRGGNYNEQFF. CDR3 sequence (DNA): TGTGCCAGCAGTTTCAGGGGTGGTAACTACAATGAGCAGTTCTTC.

The rearrangement joins TRBV10-3 to TRBJ1-2, with 7 bases aligning to TRBD1. The trim removed 6 bases at V and 7 bases at J, leaving 11 bases unmatched. Germline V gene lookup returns CDR1 ENHRY and CDR2 SYGVKD. CDR3 length: 14 amino acids. The CDR3 reads CAIRGDRGTGGYTF. The DNA of the CDR3 is TGTGCCATCAGGGGGGACAGAGGTACCGGTGGCTACACCTTC.

The chain recombines TRBV19 with TRBJ2-2; 12 bases align to TRBD2. Germline values: CDR1 LNHDA, CDR2 SQIVND (reference sequence). The CDR3 totals 16 residues. V shed 3 bases, J shed 3 bases, and the junction held 2 bases outside the gene matches. The CDR3 DNA sequence: TGTGCCAGTAGTATCCTAGCGGGGGGGCACACCGGGGAGCTGTTTTTT. As protein: CASSILAGGHTGELFF.

The rearrangement joins TRBV18 to TRBJ2-4; D is unclear. The CDR3 sequence is 12 residues long. V lost 3 bases, J lost 8 bases, and 8 bases lay in between. Per germline, CDR1 KGHSH and CDR2 LQKENI. CDR3 nucleotide sequence: TGTGCCAGCTCACCCGACGGAGACATTCAGTACTTC. This gives the protein CASSPDGDIQYF.

The rearrangement joins TRBV19 to TRBJ2-3, with 8 bases lining up with TRBD1. CDR3 length: 13 residues. The J segment lost 5 bases and the V segment lost 5 bases, leaving 3 bases of the junction unmatched. Germline V gene data show CDR1 as LNHDA and CDR2 as SQIVND (reference sequence). The CDR3 protein is CASSVRGQDTQYF. The CDR3 region has the DNA TGTGCCAGTAGTGTCAGGGGGCAAGATACGCAGTATTTT. Looking up the rest from reference TRBV19 and TRBJ2-3 gives the full variable domain: DGGITQSPKYLFRKEGQNVTLSCEQNLNHDAMYWYRQDPGQGLRLIYYSQIVNDFQKGDIAEGYSVSREKKESFPLTVTSAQKNPTAFYLCASSVRGQDTQYFGPGTRLTVL.

The chain links TRBV11-2 to TRBJ1-1; D is unclear. This CDR3 region has 15 residues. Trimming removed 0 bases at V and 5 bases at J, with 13 bases between. Germline CDR1 SGHAT, CDR2 FQNNGV. The CDR3 loop is CASSLDPTTLTEAFF. The CDR3 DNA reads as TGTGCCAGCAGCTTAGATCCGACAACGCTGACTGAAGCTTTCTTT. Full variable domain (remainder filled in from reference TRBV11-2 and TRBJ1-1): EAGVAQSPRYKIIEKRQSVAFWCNPISGHATLYWYQQILGQGPKLLIQFQNNGVVDDSQLPKDRFSAERLKGVDSTLKIQPAKLEDSAVYLCASSLDPTTLTEAFFGQGTRLTVV.

This clone has a handful of counts. V and J are TRBV6-5 and TRBJ1-1; D is undetermined. This CDR3 is 13 amino acids long. The V end lost 2 bases, the J end lost 7 bases, and 11 bases lay between the germline ends. Germline V CDR1 and CDR2: MNHEY, SVGAGI. CDR3 coding DNA: TGTGCCAGCAGTTACAGGAACGGAGGTGAAGCTTTCTTT. This sequence encodes CASSYRNGGEAFF.

This clone was seen more than once but under ten times. This CDR3 is CASSIDRSYGYTF. The CDR3 DNA reads TGTGCCAGTAGTATAGACAGGAGCTATGGCTACACCTTC. The V and J genes are TRBV19 and TRBJ1-2; the D is unclear. The CDR3 is 13 amino acids. Germline CDR1 and CDR2: LNHDA and SQIVND (reference sequence). V lost 0 bases, J lost 4 bases, and 6 bases lay in between. Drawing the rest from reference TRBV19 and TRBJ1-2, the complete variable domain is DGGITQSPKYLFRKEGQNVTLSCEQNLNHDAMYWYRQDPGQGLRLIYYSQIVNDFQKGDIAEGYSVSREKKESFPLTVTSAQKNPTAFYLCASSIDRSYGYTFGSGTRLTVV.

V and J are TRBV10-2 and TRBJ2-5; D assignment may be TRBD1 or TRBD2 (6 bases each). Germline values: CDR1 WSHSY, CDR2 SAAADI. Trimming took off 4 bases at V and 0 bases at J, with 12 bases between the two ends. The CDR3 consists of 15 residues. CDR3 in DNA: TGCGCCAGCAGTGGGCGAGGGGGGTACCAAGAGACCCAGTACTTC. Encoded protein: CASSGRGGYQETQYF.

This rearrangement joins TRBV25-1 to TRBJ2-7; either TRBD1 or TRBD2 may supply D (5 bases each). Germline V gives CDR1 MGHDK, CDR2 SYGVNS. The CDR3 sequence is 11 residues long. V was clipped by 11 bases and J by 6 bases, with 14 bases between them. The CDR3 DNA reads as TGTGCCCCCCGGGGCGAGGTCGAGCAGTACGTC. It yields the protein CAPRGEVEQYV.

The chain joins TRBV12-5 to TRBJ2-1; the match to TRBD1 covers 11 bases. Per the germline V gene, CDR1 is LGHNT and CDR2 is FRNRAP. V shed 2 bases and J 5 bases; nucleotides not matched to a gene: 8. This CDR3 contains 17 residues. The CDR3 nucleotides are TGTGCTAGTGGTTTGCCTTCTGAGGGACAGGGGGACAATGAGCAGTTCTTC. Its protein is CASGLPSEGQGDNEQFF.